This T cell receptor beta chain was sequenced for a study of blood T cells in healthy people across ages. Study-level points and caveats: Researchers deemed the diversity estimates from one million T cells underestimates. Naive CD4+ cell counts and diversity both ran higher in long-lived than in aged donors.

The use of a sample-barcoded 5' primer and a J-beta primer mix characterized a second PCR of about 6 to 12 cycles. Every individual sample yielded 2.5 million or more paired-end reads (each containing CDR3). TCRdb processed the 5' RACE reads anew with MiXCR; each CDR3 protein has one entry. The sample has around 940,000 distinct CDR3 sequences, about 51% seen once. A word on this clonotype: Its specificity is not known.

Drawn from each donor were approximately 9.5 milliliters of peripheral blood. V gave up 4 bases and J gave up 2 bases; unmatched junction bases: 10. The CDR3 is made up of 16 amino acids. Germline V lookup: CDR1 LGHDT, CDR2 YNNKEL (reference sequence). This TCR derives from a woman aged 55-75 years in good health. The chain links TRBV3-1 to TRBJ2-5, with 7 nucleotides matching TRBD2. Sequencing was carried out using blood. The CDR3 protein is CASSPGIAGFQETQYF. The CDR3 DNA reads as TGTGCCAGCAGCCCCGGGATAGCGGGCTTTCAAGAGACCCAGTACTTC.